This TCR beta chain was profiled in a study of sequential checkpoint blockade in melanoma. Study summary: Both treatment sequences were followed by maintenance nivolumab. Findings and limits, study-wide: About 30 times likelier clinical benefit followed increased tumor T-cell fraction and clonality.

To note about this clone: Its antigen is unidentified.

Treatment noted: randomized to nivolumab then ipilimumab (arm A) or the reverse (arm B). Libraries were prepared by immunoSEQ multiplex PCR; TCRdb keeps only in-frame clonotypes and omits some of them. This table holds around 2,500 clones, more than 20% found once. In germline, CDR1 is MDHEN, CDR2 SYDVKM. V gave up 4 bases and J gave up 1 base; unmatched junction bases: 7. This CDR3 has 15 amino acids. V usage is TRBV28 and J usage is TRBJ2-7; 7 nucleotides agree with TRBD1. The origin of this receptor is a human donor with melanoma. The sample here was tumor tissue (inferred from file names), taken from a patient given nivolumab and ipilimumab in sequence. The chain's CDR3 is CASSYVGTASYEQYF. CDR3 bases: TGTGCCAGCAGTTATGTGGGGACAGCGTCCTACGAGCAGTACTTC.